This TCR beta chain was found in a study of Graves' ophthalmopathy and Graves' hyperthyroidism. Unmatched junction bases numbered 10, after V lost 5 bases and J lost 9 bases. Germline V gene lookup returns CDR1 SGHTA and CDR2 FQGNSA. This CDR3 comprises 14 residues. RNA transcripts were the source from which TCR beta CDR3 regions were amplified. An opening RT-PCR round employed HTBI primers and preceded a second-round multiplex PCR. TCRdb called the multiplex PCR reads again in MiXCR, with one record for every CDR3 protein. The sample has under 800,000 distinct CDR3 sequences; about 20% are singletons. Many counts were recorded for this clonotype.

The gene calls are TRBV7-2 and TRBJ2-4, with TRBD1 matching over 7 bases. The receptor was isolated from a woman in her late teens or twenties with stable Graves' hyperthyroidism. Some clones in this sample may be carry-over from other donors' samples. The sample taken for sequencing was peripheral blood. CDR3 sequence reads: CASSPDRAQGIQYF. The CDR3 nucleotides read TGTGCCAGCAGCCCCGACAGGGCACAGGGCATTCAGTACTTC.